The clone carrying this T cell receptor beta chain was counted many times. Its cognate antigen is unknown. These data are taken from a study of T-cell reconstitution after alpha-beta-depleted transplantation in children. The study, taken as a whole, reports: It was newly produced T cells that mostly accounted for T-cell counts and diversity one year after transplant. Surviving recipient T cells and intrathymic progenitors accounted for some patients' high TCRbeta diversity at day 60. Alpha-beta T cells about two months after transplant reportedly derived from several hundred expanded graft clones.

The germline CDR1 and CDR2 sequences are DFQATT and SNEGSKA (reference sequence). Trimming left V 6 bases short and J 0 bases short, with 3 bases between. The CDR3 extends over 11 amino acids. Preparation of the TCRbeta library used unique molecular identifiers. TCRdb reprocessed the PCR reads via MiXCR and lists one record per CDR3 protein. The repertoire holds over 150,000 distinct CDR3 sequences, with roughly 6% as singletons. V is TRBV20-1 and J is TRBJ2-1; no definite D call. The sample consisted of PBMCs, taken before TCRalphabeta/CD19-depleted stem cell transplant. This clonotype was sampled from a girl under two years old with combined immunodeficiency, due to receive a stem cell transplant. This CDR3 is CSADSYNEQFF. CDR3 in DNA: TGCAGTGCCGACTCCTACAATGAGCAGTTCTTC.